This record looks at one TCR beta chain sequence and its context. Sequenced by immunoSEQ multiplex PCR; TCRdb stores in-frame clones only, minus some. The profile covers fewer than 2.5 million clones, with 93% appearing a single time and about 0.34% taken by the ten largest. The data belong to a study of shared clonotypes between healthy human individuals. Per germline, CDR1 SGHVS and CDR2 FQNEAQ. This CDR3 spans 16 amino acids. The trim removed 6 bases at V and 4 bases at J, leaving 12 bases unmatched. The TCR was taken from a young man in good health. Some clones in this sample may be carry-over from other donors' samples. The sequenced material came from naive CD4+ T cells from PBMCs. The subset: CD45RA+ positively selected. The chain links TRBV7-8 to TRBJ2-3; 8 bases align to TRBD2. The CDR3 DNA reads as TGTGCCAGCAGTAAGCGAGGGACTAGTTACGCAGATACGCAGTATTTT. Amino acid sequence: CASSKRGTSYADTQYF.